The 8 T cell receptor beta chains below come from one sample, sequenced in a study of OX40 agonist ivuxolimab in advanced cancers. Using immunoSEQ multiplex PCR, the repertoire was profiled, and TCRdb retains in-frame clones only, with some absent. The table includes 60,000 or so clones, roughly 88% detected once. The material was CD4+ or CD8+ T cells sorted from blood, obtained in a trial of the OX40 agonist ivuxolimab. The origin of the receptors is an adult with an advanced solid tumor such as melanoma, head and neck, liver or kidney cancer.

The chain combines TRBV25-1 with TRBJ2-1; 14 nucleotides match TRBD2. CDR1 is MGHDK, CDR2 SYGVNS, per germline. This CDR3 contains 17 residues. V was pared by 1 base and J by 9 bases, with 8 bases of the junction left unmatched. DNA for the CDR3: TGTGCCAGCAGTGAATGGGGGACTAGCGGGAGAAATGCTGAGCAGTTCTTC. This gives the protein CASSEWGTSGRNAEQFF.

The V gene is TRBV18, the J gene TRBJ2-1, with D unclear. Germline values: CDR1 KGHSH, CDR2 LQKENI. Between the trimmed V and J ends, which lost 0 bases and 8 bases, there was a span of 8 bases. CDR3 length: 13 amino acids. DNA for the CDR3: TGTGCCAGCTCACCACCAAATGGGTATGAGCAGTTCTTC. This translates into CASSPPNGYEQFF.

The chain carries TRBV15 and TRBJ1-1; D gene uncertain. This CDR3 comprises 14 residues. Germline V gene sequence: CDR1 LNHNV, CDR2 YYDKDF (reference sequence). The V and J ends lost 0 bases and 1 base respectively, with 6 bases between them. The chain's CDR3 is CATSRDRGNTEAFF. DNA for the CDR3: TGTGCCACCAGCAGAGATCGCGGGAACACTGAAGCTTTCTTT.

This chain uses TRBV7-2 with TRBJ2-7; D not resolved. The V gene's germline CDR1 is SGHTA and CDR2 FQGNSA. V was clipped by 3 bases and J by 4 bases, with 13 bases between them. This CDR3 is 14 amino acids long. The CDR3 DNA follows: TGTGCCAGCAGCTTTAAGGCATCGGTATACGAGCAGTACTTC. Translated: CASSFKASVYEQYF.

V is TRBV28 and J is TRBJ1-1; D is uncertain. Between the trimmed V and J ends, which lost 5 bases and 7 bases, there was a span of 11 bases. Germline V lookup: CDR1 MDHEN, CDR2 SYDVKM. The CDR3 spans 12 residues. Here the CDR3 DNA reads TGTGCCAGCAGTCCCTCAGGAGTTGAAGCTTTCTTT. This codes for CASSPSGVEAFF.

This clone was seen more than once but under ten times. V is TRBV30 and J is TRBJ2-7, with no clear D. CDR3 length: 14 residues. The germline V gene encodes CDR1 GTSNPN and CDR2 SVGIG (reference sequence). V lost 3 bases and J lost 2, with 14 bases in between. The CDR3 DNA reads TGTGCCTGGAGCATAGGGTATGTCGCCTACGAGCAGTACTTC. Protein product: CAWSIGYVAYEQYF.

This chain connects TRBV19 to TRBJ1-3; no reliable D call. V shed 7 bases and J shed 0 bases, with 16 bases lying between them. The CDR3 totals 16 residues. CDR1 LNHDA and CDR2 SQIVND come from the germline V gene (reference sequence). The CDR3 spells CASTPNGESSGNTIYF. CDR3 in DNA: TGTGCCAGTACCCCGAACGGGGAGAGCTCTGGAAACACCATATATTTT.

V and J are TRBV23-1 and TRBJ1-2, with D unresolved. TRBV23-1 is an ORF, with its function uncertain. V lost 4 bases to trimming and J lost 4 bases, with 13 bases between them. The CDR3 is 14 amino acids. The CDR3 nucleotides are TGCGCCAGCAGTCCTCCCCTTGGGTTCTATGGCTACACCTTC. This codes for CASSPPLGFYGYTF.